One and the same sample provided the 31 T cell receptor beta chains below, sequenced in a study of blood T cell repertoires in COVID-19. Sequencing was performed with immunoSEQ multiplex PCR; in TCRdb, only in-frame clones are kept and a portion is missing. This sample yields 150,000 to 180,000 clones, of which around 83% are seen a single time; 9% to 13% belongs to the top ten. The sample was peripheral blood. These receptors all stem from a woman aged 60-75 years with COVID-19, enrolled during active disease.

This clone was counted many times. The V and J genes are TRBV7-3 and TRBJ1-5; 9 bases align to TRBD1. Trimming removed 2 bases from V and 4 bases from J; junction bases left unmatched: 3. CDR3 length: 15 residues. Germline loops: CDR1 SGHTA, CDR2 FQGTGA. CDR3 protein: CASSLDGQGNQPQHF. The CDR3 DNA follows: TGTGCCAGCAGCTTAGACGGACAGGGGAATCAGCCCCAGCATTTT.

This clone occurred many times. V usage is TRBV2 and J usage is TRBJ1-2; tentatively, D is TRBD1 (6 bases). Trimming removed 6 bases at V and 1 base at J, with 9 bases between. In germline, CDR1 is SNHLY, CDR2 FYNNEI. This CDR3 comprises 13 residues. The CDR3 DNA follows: TGTGCCAGCAGGCAGGGGATTAACTATGGCTACACCTTC. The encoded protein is CASRQGINYGYTF. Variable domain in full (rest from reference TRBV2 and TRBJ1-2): EPEVTQTPSHQVTQMGQEVILRCVPISNHLYFYWYRQILGQKVEFLVSFYNNEISEKSEIFDDQFSVERPDGSNFTLKIRSTKLEDSAMYFCASRQGINYGYTFGSGTRLTVV.

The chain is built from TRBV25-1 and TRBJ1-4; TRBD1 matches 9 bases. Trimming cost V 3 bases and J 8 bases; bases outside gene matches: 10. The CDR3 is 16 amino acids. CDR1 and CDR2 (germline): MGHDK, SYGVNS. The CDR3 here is CASSDILRTGVEKLFF. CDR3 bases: TGTGCCAGCAGTGATATTCTCAGGACAGGGGTGGAAAAACTGTTTTTT.

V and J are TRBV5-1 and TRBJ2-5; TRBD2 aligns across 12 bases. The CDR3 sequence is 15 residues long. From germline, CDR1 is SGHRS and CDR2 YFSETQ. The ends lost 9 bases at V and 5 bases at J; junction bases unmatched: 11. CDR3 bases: TGCGCCACCTCGAGACTAGCGGGAGCTAGGGAGACCCAGTACTTC. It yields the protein CATSRLAGARETQYF.

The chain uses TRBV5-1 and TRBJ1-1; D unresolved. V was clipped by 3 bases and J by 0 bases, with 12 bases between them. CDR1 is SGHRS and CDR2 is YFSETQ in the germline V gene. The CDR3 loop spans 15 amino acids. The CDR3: CASSSGRALNTEAFF. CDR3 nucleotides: TGCGCCAGCAGCTCCGGGCGGGCCCTGAACACTGAAGCTTTCTTT.

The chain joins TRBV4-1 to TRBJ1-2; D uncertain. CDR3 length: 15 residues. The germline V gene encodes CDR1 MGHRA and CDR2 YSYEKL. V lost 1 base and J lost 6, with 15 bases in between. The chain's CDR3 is CASSQGNEVFDGYTF. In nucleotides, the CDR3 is TGCGCCAGCAGCCAAGGTAATGAGGTTTTCGATGGCTACACCTTC.

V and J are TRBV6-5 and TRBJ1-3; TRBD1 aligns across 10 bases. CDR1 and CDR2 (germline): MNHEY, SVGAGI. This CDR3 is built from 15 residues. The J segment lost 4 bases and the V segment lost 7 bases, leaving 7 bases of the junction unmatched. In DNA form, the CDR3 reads TGTGCCAGCACGATGGGACAGGGGTCCGGAAACACCATATATTTT. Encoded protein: CASTMGQGSGNTIYF.

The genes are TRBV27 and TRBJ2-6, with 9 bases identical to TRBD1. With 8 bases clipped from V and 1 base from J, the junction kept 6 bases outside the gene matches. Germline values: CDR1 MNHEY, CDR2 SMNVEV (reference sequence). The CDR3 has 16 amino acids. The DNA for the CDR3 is TGTGCCAGCGGTAGACAGGGGGGATCTGGGGCCAACGTCCTGACTTTC. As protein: CASGRQGGSGANVLTF.

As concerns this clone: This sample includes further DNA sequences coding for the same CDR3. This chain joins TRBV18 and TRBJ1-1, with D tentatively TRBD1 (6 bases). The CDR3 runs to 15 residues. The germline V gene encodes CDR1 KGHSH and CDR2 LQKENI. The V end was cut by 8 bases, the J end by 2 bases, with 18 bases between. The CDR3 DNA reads TGTGCCAGCGCGGAGACCCAGGGGACAAACACTGAAGCTTTCTTT. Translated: CASAETQGTNTEAFF. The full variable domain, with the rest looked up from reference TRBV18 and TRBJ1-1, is NAGVMQNPRHLVRRRGQEARLRCSPMKGHSHVYWYRQLPEEGLKFMVYLQKENIIDESGMPKERFSAEFPKEGPSILRIQQVVRGDSAAYFCASAETQGTNTEAFFGQGTRLTVV.

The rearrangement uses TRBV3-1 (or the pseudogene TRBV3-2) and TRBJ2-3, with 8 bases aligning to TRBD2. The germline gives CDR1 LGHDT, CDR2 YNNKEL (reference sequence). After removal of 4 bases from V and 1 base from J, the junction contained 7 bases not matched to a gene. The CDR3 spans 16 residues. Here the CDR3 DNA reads TGTGCCAGCAGCCGGACCGTCGGGAGGGGCACAGATACGCAGTATTTT. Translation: CASSRTVGRGTDTQYF.

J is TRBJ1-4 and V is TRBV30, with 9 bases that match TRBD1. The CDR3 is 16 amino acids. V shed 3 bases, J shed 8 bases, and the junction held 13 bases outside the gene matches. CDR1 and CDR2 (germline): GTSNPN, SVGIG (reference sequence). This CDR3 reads CAWRGTGTIGGEKLFF. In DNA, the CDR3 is TGTGCCTGGAGGGGGACAGGGACAATAGGAGGGGAAAAACTGTTTTTT. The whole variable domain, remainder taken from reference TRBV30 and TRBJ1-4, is SQTIHQWPATLVQPVGSPLSLECTVEGTSNPNLYWYRQAAGRGLQLLFYSVGIGQISSEVPQNLSASRPQDRQFILSSKKLLLSDSGFYLCAWRGTGTIGGEKLFFGSGTQLSVL.

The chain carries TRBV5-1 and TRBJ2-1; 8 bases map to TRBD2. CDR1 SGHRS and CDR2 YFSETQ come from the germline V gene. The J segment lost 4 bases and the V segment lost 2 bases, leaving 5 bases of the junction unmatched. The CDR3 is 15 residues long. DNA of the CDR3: TGCGCCAGCAGCTTATCGGGAGGGCCGTACAATGAGCAGTTCTTC. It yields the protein CASSLSGGPYNEQFF.

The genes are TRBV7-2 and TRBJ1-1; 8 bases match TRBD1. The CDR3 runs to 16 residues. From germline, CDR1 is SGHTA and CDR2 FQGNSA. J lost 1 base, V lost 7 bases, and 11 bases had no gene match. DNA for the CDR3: TGTGCCAGCACCCAGTGGTTTGGGACAGGGAACACTGAAGCTTTCTTT. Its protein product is CASTQWFGTGNTEAFF.

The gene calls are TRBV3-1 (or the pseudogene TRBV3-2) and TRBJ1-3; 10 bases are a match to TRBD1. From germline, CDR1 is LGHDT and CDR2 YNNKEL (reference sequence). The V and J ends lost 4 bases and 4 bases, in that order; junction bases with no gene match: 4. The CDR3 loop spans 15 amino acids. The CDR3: CASSPGQGRGNTIYF. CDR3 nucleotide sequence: TGTGCCAGCAGCCCGGGACAGGGGCGAGGAAACACCATATATTTT.

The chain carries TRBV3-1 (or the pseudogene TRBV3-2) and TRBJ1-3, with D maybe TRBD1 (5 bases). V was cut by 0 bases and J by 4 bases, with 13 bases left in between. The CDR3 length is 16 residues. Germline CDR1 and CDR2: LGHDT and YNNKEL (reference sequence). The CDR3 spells CASSQDQKGSGNTIYF. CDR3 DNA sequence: TGTGCCAGCAGCCAAGATCAGAAGGGGTCCGGAAACACCATATATTTT.

The CDR3 region is CASSATGGNEQFF. Here the CDR3 DNA reads TGTGCCAGCAGCGCCACAGGGGGCAATGAGCAGTTCTTC. This chain links TRBV6-5 with TRBJ2-1; TRBD1 agrees at 8 bases. Trimming took 6 bases from V and 6 from J; bases not matched to a gene: 4. CDR1 and CDR2 from the germline V gene are MNHEY and SVGAGI. The CDR3 totals 13 residues.

This chain's CDR3 is CASSPRTSGSGRNEQFF. Here the CDR3 DNA reads TGTGCCAGCAGCCCCCGGACTAGCGGGTCCGGGAGGAATGAGCAGTTCTTC. This chain uses TRBV7-8 with TRBJ2-1; 11 bases are a match to TRBD2. Germline assignment: CDR1 SGHVS and CDR2 FQNEAQ. Trimming at V came to 5 bases and at J to 7 bases, leaving 13 bases not matched to a gene. This CDR3 is 17 amino acids long.

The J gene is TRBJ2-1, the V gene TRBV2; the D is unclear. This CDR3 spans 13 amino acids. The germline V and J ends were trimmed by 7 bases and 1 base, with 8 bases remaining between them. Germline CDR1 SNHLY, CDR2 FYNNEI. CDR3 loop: CASMFLSYNEQFF. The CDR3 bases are TGTGCCAGCATGTTTCTTTCCTACAATGAGCAGTTCTTC.

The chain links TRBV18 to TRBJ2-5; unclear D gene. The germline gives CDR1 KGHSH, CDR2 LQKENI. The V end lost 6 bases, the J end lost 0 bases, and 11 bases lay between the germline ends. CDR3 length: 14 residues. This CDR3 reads CASSPSGYQETQYF. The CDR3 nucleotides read TGTGCCAGCTCTCCCTCAGGCTACCAAGAGACCCAGTACTTC.

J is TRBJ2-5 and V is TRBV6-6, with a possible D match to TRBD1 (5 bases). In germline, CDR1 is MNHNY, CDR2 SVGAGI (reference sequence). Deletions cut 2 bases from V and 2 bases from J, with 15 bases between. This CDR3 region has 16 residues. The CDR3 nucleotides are TGTGCCAGCAGTTACGGGCGGAACAGGCAACAAGAGACCCAGTACTTC. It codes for CASSYGRNRQQETQYF.

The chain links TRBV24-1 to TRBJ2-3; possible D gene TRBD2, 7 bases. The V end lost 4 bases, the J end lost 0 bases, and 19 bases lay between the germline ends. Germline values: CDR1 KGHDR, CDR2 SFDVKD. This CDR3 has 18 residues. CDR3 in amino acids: CATSEGGGGAFSTDTQYF. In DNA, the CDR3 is TGTGCCACCAGTGAGGGGGGCGGGGGAGCCTTTAGCACAGATACGCAGTATTTT.

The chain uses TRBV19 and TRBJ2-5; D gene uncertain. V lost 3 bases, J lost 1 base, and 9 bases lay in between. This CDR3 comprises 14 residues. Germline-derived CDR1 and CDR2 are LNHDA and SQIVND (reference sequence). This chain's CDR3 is CASSMSGPQETQYF. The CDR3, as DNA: TGTGCCAGTAGTATGAGTGGGCCCCAAGAGACCCAGTACTTC.

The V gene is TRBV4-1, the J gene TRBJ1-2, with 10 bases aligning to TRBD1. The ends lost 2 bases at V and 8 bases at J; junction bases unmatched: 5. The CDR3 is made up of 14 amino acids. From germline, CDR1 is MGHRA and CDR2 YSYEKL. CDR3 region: CASSQPGQGIGYTF. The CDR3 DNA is TGCGCCAGCAGCCAACCGGGACAGGGGATCGGCTACACCTTC.

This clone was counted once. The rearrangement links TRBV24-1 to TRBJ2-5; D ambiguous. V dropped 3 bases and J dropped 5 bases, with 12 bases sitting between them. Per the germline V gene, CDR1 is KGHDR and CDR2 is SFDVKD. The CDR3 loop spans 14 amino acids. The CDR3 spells CATSDSALRETQYF. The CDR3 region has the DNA TGTGCCACCAGTGATAGTGCCCTGCGGGAGACCCAGTACTTC.

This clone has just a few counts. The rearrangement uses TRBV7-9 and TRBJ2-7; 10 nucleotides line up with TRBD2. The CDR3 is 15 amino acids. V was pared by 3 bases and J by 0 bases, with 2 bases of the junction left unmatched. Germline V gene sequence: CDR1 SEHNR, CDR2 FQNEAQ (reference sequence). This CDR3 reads CASSLRTSGSYEQYF. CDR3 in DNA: TGTGCCAGCAGCTTGAGGACTAGCGGCTCCTACGAGCAGTACTTC. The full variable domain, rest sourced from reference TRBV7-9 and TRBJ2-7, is DTGVSQNPRHKITKRGQNVTFRCDPISEHNRLYWYRQTLGQGPEFLTYFQNEAQLEKSRLLSDRFSAERPKGSFSTLEIQRTEQGDSAMYLCASSLRTSGSYEQYFGPGTRLTVT.

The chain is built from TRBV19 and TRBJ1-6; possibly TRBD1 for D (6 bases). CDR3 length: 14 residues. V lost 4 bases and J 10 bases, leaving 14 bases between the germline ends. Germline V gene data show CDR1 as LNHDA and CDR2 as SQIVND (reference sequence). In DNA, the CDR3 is TGTGCCAGTAGTAACCCCCGGGACAAATCACCCCTCCACTTT. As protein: CASSNPRDKSPLHF. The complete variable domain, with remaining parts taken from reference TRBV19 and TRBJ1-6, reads DGGITQSPKYLFRKEGQNVTLSCEQNLNHDAMYWYRQDPGQGLRLIYYSQIVNDFQKGDIAEGYSVSREKKESFPLTVTSAQKNPTAFYLCASSNPRDKSPLHFGNGTRLTVT.

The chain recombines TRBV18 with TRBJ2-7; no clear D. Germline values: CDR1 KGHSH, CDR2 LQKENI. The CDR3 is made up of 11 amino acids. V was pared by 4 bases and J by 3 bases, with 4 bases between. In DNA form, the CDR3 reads TGTGCCAGCTCACGAGACTACGAGCAGTACTTC. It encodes CASSRDYEQYF.

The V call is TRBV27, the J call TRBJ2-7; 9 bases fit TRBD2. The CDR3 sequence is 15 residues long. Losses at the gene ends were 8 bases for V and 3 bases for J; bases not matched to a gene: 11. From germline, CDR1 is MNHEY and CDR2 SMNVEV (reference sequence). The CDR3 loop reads CASSNSGGLFYEQYF. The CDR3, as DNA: TGTGCCAGCTCCAATAGCGGGGGACTTTTCTACGAGCAGTACTTC.

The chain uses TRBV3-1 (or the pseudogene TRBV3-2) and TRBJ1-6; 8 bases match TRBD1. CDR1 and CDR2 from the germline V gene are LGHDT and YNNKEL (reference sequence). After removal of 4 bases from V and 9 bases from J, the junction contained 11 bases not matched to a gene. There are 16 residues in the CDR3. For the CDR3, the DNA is TGTGCCAGCAGCCTTAATACCGGGACAGGCCTTTCACCCCTCCACTTT. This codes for CASSLNTGTGLSPLHF.

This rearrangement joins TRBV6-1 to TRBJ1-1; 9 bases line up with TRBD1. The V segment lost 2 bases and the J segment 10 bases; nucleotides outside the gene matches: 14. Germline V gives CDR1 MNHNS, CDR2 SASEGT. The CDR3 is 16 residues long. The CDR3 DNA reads TGTGCCAGCAGTGAAAGGGACAGGGATTTGAGGGTAAGAGCTTTCTTT. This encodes CASSERDRDLRVRAFF.

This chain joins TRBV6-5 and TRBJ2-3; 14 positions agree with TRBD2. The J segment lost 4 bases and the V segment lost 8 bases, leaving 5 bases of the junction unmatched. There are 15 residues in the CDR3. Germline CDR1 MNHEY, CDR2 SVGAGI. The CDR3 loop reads CASGTSGRVADTQYF. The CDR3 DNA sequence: TGTGCCAGCGGGACTAGCGGGAGAGTGGCAGATACGCAGTATTTT.